Presented here are 12 T cell receptor beta chains from one specimen sequenced in a study of CD8 T cells in Susac syndrome. RNA was extracted with the RNeasy kit, and a quantity of about 0.45 to 1 ug was reverse transcribed using random hexamers. TCRdb used MiXCR to reprocess the immunoSEQ multiplex PCR reads, holding one entry per CDR3 protein. The sample includes under 110,000 distinct CDR3 sequences, approximately 94% of them seen just once. The sample consisted of CD8+ T cells from PBMCs. The receptors come from a human donor with Susac syndrome.

The CDR3 DNA reads TGTGCCAGCAGCACACGGACAGGGGGTGAAGCTTTCTTT. Protein: CASSTRTGGEAFF. The chain is built from TRBV7-9 and TRBJ1-1, with 10 positions matching TRBD1. The CDR3 spans 13 residues. Germline loops: CDR1 SEHNR, CDR2 FQNEAQ (reference sequence). The junction had 4 bases not matched to a gene; V was cut back by 5 bases and J by 7 bases.

The J gene is TRBJ2-7, the V gene TRBV3-1; maybe TRBD2 (6 bases). The CDR3 contains 16 residues. V lost 2 bases, J lost 0 bases, and 14 bases lay in between. Germline CDR1 LGHDT, CDR2 YNNKEL (reference sequence). For the CDR3, the DNA is TGTGCCAGCAGCCAATCTGGGTGGGGAGGCTCCTACGAGCAGTACTTC. Translating it yields CASSQSGWGGSYEQYF.

The V and J genes are TRBV19 and TRBJ1-5, with 9 bases lining up with TRBD1. CDR1 and CDR2 from the germline V gene are LNHDA and SQIVND (reference sequence). CDR3 length equals 17 residues. Trimming cost V 7 bases and J 0 bases; bases outside gene matches: 10. CDR3 sequence (DNA): TGTGCCAGTAACTCCGGGACAGGGACGTATAGCAATCAGCCCCAGCATTTT. This sequence encodes CASNSGTGTYSNQPQHF.

This clonotype was picked up a small number of times. CDR3 residues: CASSRGYTEAFF. The CDR3 nucleotides are TGTGCCAGTAGTAGGGGGTACACTGAAGCTTTCTTT. The rearrangement uses TRBV19 and TRBJ1-1; D is possibly TRBD1 (5 bases). Trimming stripped 4 bases from V and 3 bases from J, with 6 bases between. The V gene's germline CDR1 is LNHDA and CDR2 SQIVND (reference sequence). The length of the CDR3 is 12 residues.

The chain has TRBV6-5 and TRBJ2-5; possibly TRBD1 or TRBD2 for D (5 bases each). V was clipped by 0 bases and J by 5 bases, with 19 bases between them. Germline V gene lookup returns CDR1 MNHEY and CDR2 SVGAGI. CDR3 length: 17 amino acids. The DNA for the CDR3 is TGTGCCAGCAGTTACTCGAGAGGTCCAGGGACGGCGGAGACCCAGTACTTC. Translated: CASSYSRGPGTAETQYF.

The V call is TRBV2, the J call TRBJ2-1; no clear D. The V and J ends lost 3 bases and 3 bases respectively, with 6 bases between them. CDR1 is SNHLY and CDR2 is FYNNEI in the germline V gene. The CDR3 runs to 13 residues. The CDR3 spells CASSDRNYNEQFF. In DNA, the CDR3 is TGTGCCAGCAGTGACAGGAACTACAATGAGCAGTTCTTC.

In this sample, this clonotype turned up once. The CDR3 DNA is TGTGCCAGCAGCCCCGGGGACAGAGAAAAACTGTTTTTT. Amino acids: CASSPGDREKLFF. This chain links TRBV9 with TRBJ1-4; 7 nucleotides line up with TRBD1. V was pared by 4 bases and J by 8 bases, with 5 bases of the junction left unmatched. The V gene's germline CDR1 is SGDLS and CDR2 YYNGEE. The CDR3 contains 13 residues. The full variable domain, its missing parts supplied by reference TRBV9 and TRBJ1-4, is DSGVTQTPKHLITATGQRVTLRCSPRSGDLSVYWYQQSLDQGLQFLIQYYNGEERAKGNILERFSAQQFPDLHSELNLSSLELGDSALYFCASSPGDREKLFFGSGTQLSVL.

The chain joins TRBV3-1 to TRBJ2-3; 7 bases fit TRBD2. The germline gives CDR1 LGHDT, CDR2 YNNKEL (reference sequence). Trimming cost V 4 bases and J 5 bases; bases outside gene matches: 6. The CDR3 totals 14 residues. The DNA of the CDR3 is TGTGCCAGCAGCCCGGGGGGATATGGAGATACGCAGTATTTT. The encoded protein is CASSPGGYGDTQYF.

The chain has TRBV5-4 and TRBJ1-5; weak D call: TRBD1 (6 bases). The CDR3 length is 15 residues. The V end lost 0 bases, the J end lost 3 bases, and 10 bases lay between the germline ends. Germline CDR1 reads SGHNT; CDR2 reads YYREEE (reference sequence). The CDR3 here is CASSLDRAINQPQHF. The CDR3 nucleotides read TGTGCCAGCAGCTTGGACAGGGCCATCAATCAGCCCCAGCATTTT.

V usage is TRBV4-1 and J usage is TRBJ2-1; the D is unclear. Germline CDR1 MGHRA, CDR2 YSYEKL. V was cut by 0 bases and J by 10 bases, with 10 bases left in between. This CDR3 has 13 residues. CDR3 amino acids: CASSQEEGPEQFF. In DNA form, the CDR3 reads TGCGCCAGCAGCCAAGAAGAAGGACCCGAGCAGTTCTTC.

This clonotype is judged medium-sized (0.01 to 0.1%). The chain carries TRBV6-1 and TRBJ2-3, with a weak D call TRBD2 (6 bases). Germline assignment: CDR1 MNHNS and CDR2 SASEGT. Trimming left V 5 bases short and J 5 bases short, with 8 bases between. This CDR3 is 12 amino acids long. In DNA form, the CDR3 reads TGTGCCAGCAGTTTGGGGGGAGATACGCAGTATTTT. Amino acid sequence: CASSLGGDTQYF.

This clonotype was seen just once. The V and J genes are TRBV9 and TRBJ2-1; 13 bases map to TRBD2. CDR3 length: 17 residues. CDR1 is SGDLS and CDR2 is YYNGEE in the germline V gene. J gave up 4 bases and V 4 bases, and 8 bases lay outside the gene matches. The CDR3 loop is CASSPEAGLAGYNEQFF. CDR3 coding DNA: TGTGCCAGCAGCCCAGAGGCGGGACTAGCGGGGTACAATGAGCAGTTCTTC.